These T cell receptor beta chains were read from a single sample in a study of tissue T cells after allogeneic stem cell transplantation. TCRdb's table, derived via immunoSEQ multiplex PCR, lists solely in-frame clones and lacks some. The data hold around 6,600 clones, with just under 70% observed a single time. The material sequenced was tissue from the stomach, taken at autopsy. Receptors were obtained from a woman between 18 and 50 years old with breast cancer. The CDR3 runs from the conserved cysteine through the conserved F or W. The listing skips clone size in some rows; elsewhere it reads once, few, many or a size class.

abundance: few; v_gene: TRBV30; CDR3aa: CAWGRLANTGELFF
abundance: few; v_gene: TRBV2; CDR3aa: CVTSGGHSYNEQFF
abundance: few; v_gene: TRBV10-3; CDR3aa: CAIRETQGALYNEQFF
abundance: few; v_gene: TRBV9; CDR3aa: CASSDLLTGKETQYF
abundance: NA; v_gene: TRBV5-5; CDR3aa: CASSLVGTRETQYF
abundance: NA; v_gene: TRBV6-6; CDR3aa: CASSYSTEGDAYGYTF
abundance: few; v_gene: TRBV30; CDR3aa: CAWSRDRVKGDSPLHF
abundance: NA; v_gene: TRBV4-3; CDR3aa: CASSQEYRGTNEKLFF
abundance: few; v_gene: TRBV4-3; CDR3aa: CASSQSTGMQFF
abundance: NA; v_gene: TRBV21-1; CDR3aa: CASSKGLRRGRNTEAFF
abundance: NA; v_gene: TRBV6-5; CDR3aa: CASSYDSNQPQHF
abundance: NA; v_gene: TRBV7-2; CDR3aa: CASSSRDSYGYTF
abundance: once; v_gene: TRBV6-5; CDR3aa: CASSFTGSYEQYF
abundance: NA; v_gene: TRBV24-1; CDR3aa: CATGTPATDTQYF
abundance: medium-sized; v_gene: TRBV7-6; CDR3aa: CASSFIPGELFF
abundance: NA; v_gene: TRBV7-3; CDR3aa: CASGGAGGGTAWQYF
abundance: NA; v_gene: TRBV3-1/TRBV3-2; CDR3aa: CASSHDTDTQYF
abundance: NA; v_gene: TRBV11-2; CDR3aa: CASSLSTDSYEQYF
abundance: NA; v_gene: TRBV10-3; CDR3aa: CAISDYGQGATEAFF
abundance: NA; v_gene: TRBV18; CDR3aa: CASSPTSAHGLAEASTQYF
abundance: NA; v_gene: TRBV2; CDR3aa: CASSPAGRAEQYF
abundance: NA; v_gene: TRBV4-3; CDR3aa: CASSQGGGGTSTDTQYF
abundance: once; v_gene: TRBV3-1/TRBV3-2; CDR3aa: CASSQDKGSEQFF